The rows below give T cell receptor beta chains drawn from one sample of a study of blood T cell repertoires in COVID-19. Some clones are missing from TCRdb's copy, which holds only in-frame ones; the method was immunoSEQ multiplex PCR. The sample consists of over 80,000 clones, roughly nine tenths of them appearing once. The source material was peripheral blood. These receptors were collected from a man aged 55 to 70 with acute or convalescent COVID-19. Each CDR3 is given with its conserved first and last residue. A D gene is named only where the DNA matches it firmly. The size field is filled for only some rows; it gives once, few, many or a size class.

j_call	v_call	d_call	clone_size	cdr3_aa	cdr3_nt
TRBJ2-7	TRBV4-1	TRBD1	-	CASSPVERTGGYEQYF	TGCGCCAGCAGTCCGGTAGAGCGGACAGGTGGGTACGAGCAGTACTTC
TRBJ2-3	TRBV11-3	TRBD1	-	CASSARRDRGTDTQYF	TGTGCCAGCAGCGCTCGGAGGGACAGGGGGACAGATACGCAGTATTTT
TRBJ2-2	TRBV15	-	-	CATSRDRTVGELFF	TGTGCCACCAGCAGAGATAGGACAGTAGGGGAGCTGTTTTTT
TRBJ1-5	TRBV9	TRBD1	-	CASSGTGGNQPQHF	TGTGCCAGCAGCGGTACAGGGGGCAATCAGCCCCAGCATTTT
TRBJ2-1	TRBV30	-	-	CAWSVKGFNEQFF	TGTGCCTGGAGTGTTAAGGGGTTCAATGAGCAGTTCTTC
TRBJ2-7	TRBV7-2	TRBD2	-	CASSLIRGRDEQYF	TGTGCCAGCAGCTTAATTAGAGGGAGGGACGAGCAGTACTTC
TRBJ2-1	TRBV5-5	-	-	CASSLGYPEGGTRGHEQFF	TGTGCCAGCAGCTTGGGGTACCCAGAAGGCGGAACCCGAGGCCATGAGCAGTTCTTC
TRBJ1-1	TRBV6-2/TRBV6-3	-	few	CASSRVPAGDTEAFF	TGTGCCAGCAGTCGCGTCCCCGCAGGGGACACTGAAGCTTTCTTT
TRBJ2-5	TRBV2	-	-	CASTARQGGETQYF	TGTGCCAGCACCGCCCGACAGGGAGGAGAGACCCAGTACTTC
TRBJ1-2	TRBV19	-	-	CASSMTGAGVGYTF	TGTGCCAGTAGTATGACCGGCGCGGGGGTAGGCTACACCTTC
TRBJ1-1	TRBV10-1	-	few	CASSESGVGTEAFF	TGCGCCAGCAGTGAGTCCGGGGTAGGCACTGAAGCTTTCTTT
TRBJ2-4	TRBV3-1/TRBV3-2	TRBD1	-	CASSQESARTGQTKNIQYF	TGTGCCAGCAGCCAAGAATCCGCCCGGACAGGGCAAACCAAAAACATTCAGTACTTC
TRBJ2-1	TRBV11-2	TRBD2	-	CASSRTSGRPKSSYNEQFF	TGTGCCAGCAGCCGGACTAGCGGGAGGCCCAAGAGCTCCTACAATGAGCAGTTCTTC
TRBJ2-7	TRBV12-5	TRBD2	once	CASGRGGLAGGEGYEQYF	TGTGCTAGTGGACGGGGGGGACTAGCGGGAGGTGAGGGCTACGAGCAGTACTTC
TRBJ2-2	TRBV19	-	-	CASSASGLTGELFF	TGTGCCAGTAGTGCCTCCGGTCTCACCGGGGAGCTGTTTTTT
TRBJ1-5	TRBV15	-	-	CATSSRVTDQPQHF	TGTGCCACCAGCAGCAGGGTGACGGATCAGCCCCAGCATTTT
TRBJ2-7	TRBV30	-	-	CAWRLQGREQYF	TGTGCCTGGAGATTACAGGGCCGAGAGCAGTACTTC
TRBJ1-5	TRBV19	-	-	CASRADSYNQPQHF	TGTGCCAGTAGGGCTGACAGTTACAATCAGCCCCAGCATTTT
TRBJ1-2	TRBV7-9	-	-	CASSPAGSSGYTF	TGTGCCAGCAGCCCCGCCGGTTCTTCTGGCTACACCTTC
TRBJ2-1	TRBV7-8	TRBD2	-	CASIGNHEGSGAPSFYNEQFF	TGTGCCAGCATCGGTAACCACGAGGGTAGCGGGGCCCCTTCGTTCTACAATGAGCAGTTCTTC
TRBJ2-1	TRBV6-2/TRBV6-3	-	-	CASSFAESSYNEQFF	TGTGCCAGCAGTTTCGCGGAGAGCTCCTACAATGAGCAGTTCTTC
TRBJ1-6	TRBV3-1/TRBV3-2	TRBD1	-	CASSPGQGAPLHF	TGTGCCAGCAGCCCAGGACAGGGAGCACCCCTCCACTTT
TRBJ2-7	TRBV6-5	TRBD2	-	CASSYSAGEQYF	TGTGCCAGCAGTTACTCAGCGGGGGAGCAGTACTTC
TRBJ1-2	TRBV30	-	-	CAWSRGFNYGYTF	TGTGCCTGGAGTCGAGGGTTTAACTATGGCTACACCTTC
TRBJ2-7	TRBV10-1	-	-	CASSESLGPSYEQYF	TGCGCCAGCAGTGAGTCGCTGGGCCCCAGCTACGAGCAGTACTTC
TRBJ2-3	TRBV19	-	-	CASSIRAFGTDTQYF	TGTGCCAGTAGTATCAGGGCGTTCGGCACAGATACGCAGTATTTT
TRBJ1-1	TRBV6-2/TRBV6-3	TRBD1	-	CASSYGGQGGTEAFF	TGTGCCAGCAGTTACGGGGGACAGGGGGGCACTGAAGCTTTCTTT
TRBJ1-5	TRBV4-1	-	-	CASSQGGNSNQPQHF	TGCGCCAGCAGCCAAGGCGGGAATAGCAATCAGCCCCAGCATTTT
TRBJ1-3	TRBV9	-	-	CASSVVADGGNTIYF	TGTGCCAGCAGCGTAGTTGCGGATGGTGGAAACACCATATATTTT
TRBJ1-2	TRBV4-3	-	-	CASSQGTANYGYTF	TGCGCCAGCAGCCAAGGGACAGCTAACTATGGCTACACCTTC
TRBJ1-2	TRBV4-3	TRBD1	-	CASSQAWAGQGNYGYTF	TGCGCCAGCAGCCAAGCTTGGGCGGGACAGGGGAACTATGGCTACACCTTC
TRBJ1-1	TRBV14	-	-	CASSQEGNRLTEAFF	TGTGCCAGCAGCCAAGAAGGAAACAGATTGACTGAAGCTTTCTTT
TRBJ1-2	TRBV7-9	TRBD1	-	CASSETLQGGSYGYTF	TGTGCCAGCAGCGAGACCCTCCAGGGGGGTAGCTATGGCTACACCTTC
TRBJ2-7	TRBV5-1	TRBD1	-	CASSGGTGNYEQYF	TGCGCCAGCAGCGGAGGGACAGGGAACTACGAGCAGTACTTC
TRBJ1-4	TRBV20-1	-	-	CSACDSYNEKLFF	TGCAGTGCTTGTGACAGTTATAATGAAAAACTGTTTTTT
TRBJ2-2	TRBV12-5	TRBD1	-	CASGLTGITGELFF	TGTGCTAGTGGTCTGACAGGGATCACCGGGGAGCTGTTTTTT
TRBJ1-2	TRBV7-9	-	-	CASSLDEDSGYTF	TGTGCCAGCAGCTTAGATGAGGACAGTGGCTACACCTTC
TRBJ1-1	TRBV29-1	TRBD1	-	CSVEDSNRGSGNTEAFF	TGCAGCGTTGAAGATTCGAACAGGGGATCCGGGAACACTGAAGCTTTCTTT
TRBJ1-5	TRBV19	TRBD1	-	CASSIRDRDQPQHF	TGTGCCAGTAGTATCAGGGACAGGGATCAGCCCCAGCATTTT
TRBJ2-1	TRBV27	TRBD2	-	CASGRGTSGRVEQFF	TGTGCCAGCGGCCGTGGGACTAGCGGGAGGGTTGAGCAGTTCTTC
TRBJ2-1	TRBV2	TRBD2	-	CASSAASGRNEQFF	TGTGCCAGCAGTGCGGCTAGCGGGAGAAATGAGCAGTTCTTC
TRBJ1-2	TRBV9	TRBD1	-	CASSPPGQGAHGYTF	TGTGCCAGCAGCCCCCCGGGACAGGGGGCGCACGGCTACACCTTC
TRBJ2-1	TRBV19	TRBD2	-	CASSSNSGRLRNEQFF	TGTGCCAGTAGTTCGAACTCCGGGAGGTTGCGAAATGAGCAGTTCTTC
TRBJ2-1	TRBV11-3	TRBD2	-	CASSRLAGGPGNNEQFF	TGTGCCAGCAGCCGGCTAGCGGGAGGGCCAGGTAACAATGAGCAGTTCTTC
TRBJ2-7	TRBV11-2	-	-	CASSRGAGGGEQYF	TGTGCCAGCAGCAGGGGGGCAGGGGGTGGCGAGCAGTACTTC
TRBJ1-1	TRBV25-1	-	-	CASSEYFGLDTEAFF	TGTGCCAGCAGTGAATATTTCGGTTTGGACACTGAAGCTTTCTTT
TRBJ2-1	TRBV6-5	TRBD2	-	CASSQTSGTYNEQFF	TGTGCCAGCAGTCAGACTAGCGGGACGTACAATGAGCAGTTCTTC
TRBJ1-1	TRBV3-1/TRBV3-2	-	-	CASSQDRDHGTEAFF	TGTGCCAGCAGCCAAGACAGGGATCACGGGACTGAAGCTTTCTTT
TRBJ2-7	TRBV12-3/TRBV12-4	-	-	CASSLNVLYEQYF	TGTGCCAGCAGTTTAAATGTTCTCTACGAGCAGTACTTC
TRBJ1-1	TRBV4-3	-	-	CASSQDVWPTEAFF	TGCGCCAGCAGCCAAGACGTTTGGCCCACTGAAGCTTTCTTT